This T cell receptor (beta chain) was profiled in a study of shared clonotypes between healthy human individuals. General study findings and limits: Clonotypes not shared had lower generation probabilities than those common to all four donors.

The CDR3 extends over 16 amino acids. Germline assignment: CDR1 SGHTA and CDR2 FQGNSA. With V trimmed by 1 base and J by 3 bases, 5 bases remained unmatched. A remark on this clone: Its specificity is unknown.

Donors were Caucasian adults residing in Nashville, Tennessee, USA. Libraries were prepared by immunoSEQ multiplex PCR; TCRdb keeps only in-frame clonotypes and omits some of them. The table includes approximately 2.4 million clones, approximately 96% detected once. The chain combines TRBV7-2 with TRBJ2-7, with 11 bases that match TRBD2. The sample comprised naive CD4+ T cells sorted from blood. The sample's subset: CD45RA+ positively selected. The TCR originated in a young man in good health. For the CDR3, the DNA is TGTGCCAGCAGCTTAGAAGGGGGACTAGCGGTCTACGAGCAGTACTTC. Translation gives CASSLEGGLAVYEQYF.